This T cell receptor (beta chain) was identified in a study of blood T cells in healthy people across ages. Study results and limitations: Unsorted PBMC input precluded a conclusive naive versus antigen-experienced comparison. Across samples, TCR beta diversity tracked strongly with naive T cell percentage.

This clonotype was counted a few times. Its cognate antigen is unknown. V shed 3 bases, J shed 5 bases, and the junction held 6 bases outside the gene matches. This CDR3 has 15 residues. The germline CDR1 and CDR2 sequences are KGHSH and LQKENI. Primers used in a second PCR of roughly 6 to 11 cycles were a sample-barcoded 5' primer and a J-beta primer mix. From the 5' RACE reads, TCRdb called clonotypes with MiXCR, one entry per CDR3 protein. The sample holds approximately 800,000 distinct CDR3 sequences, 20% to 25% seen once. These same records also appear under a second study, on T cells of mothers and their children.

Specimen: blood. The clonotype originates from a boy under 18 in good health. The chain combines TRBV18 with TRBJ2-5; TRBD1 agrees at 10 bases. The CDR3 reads CASSPRDRGMETQYF. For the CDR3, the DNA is TGTGCCAGCTCACCCCGGGACAGGGGAATGGAGACCCAGTACTTC.